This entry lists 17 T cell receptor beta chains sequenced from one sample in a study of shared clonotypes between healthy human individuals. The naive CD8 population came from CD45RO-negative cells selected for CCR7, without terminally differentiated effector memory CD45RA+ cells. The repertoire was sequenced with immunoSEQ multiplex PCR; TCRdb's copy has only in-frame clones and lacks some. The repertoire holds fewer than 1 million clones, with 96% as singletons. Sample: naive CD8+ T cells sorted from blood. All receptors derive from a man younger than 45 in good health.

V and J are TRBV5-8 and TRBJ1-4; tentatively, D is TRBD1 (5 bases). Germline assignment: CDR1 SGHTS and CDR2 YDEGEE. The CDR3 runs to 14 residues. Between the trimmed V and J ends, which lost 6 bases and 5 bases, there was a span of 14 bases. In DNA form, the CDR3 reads TGTGCCAGCAAGTGGGACCCCACAAATGAAAAACTGTTTTTT. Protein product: CASKWDPTNEKLFF.

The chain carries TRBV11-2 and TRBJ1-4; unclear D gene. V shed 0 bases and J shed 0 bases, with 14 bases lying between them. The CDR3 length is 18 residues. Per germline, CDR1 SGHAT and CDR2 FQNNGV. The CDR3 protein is CASSLDWEQTATNEKLFF. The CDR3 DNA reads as TGTGCCAGCAGCTTAGATTGGGAACAGACTGCAACTAATGAAAAACTGTTTTTT.

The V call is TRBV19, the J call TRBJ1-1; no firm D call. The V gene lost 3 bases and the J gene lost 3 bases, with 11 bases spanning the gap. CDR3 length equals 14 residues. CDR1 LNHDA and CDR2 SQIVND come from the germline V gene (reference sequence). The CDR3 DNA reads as TGTGCCAGTAGTATGGGGTTGTGGGACACTGAAGCTTTCTTT. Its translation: CASSMGLWDTEAFF.

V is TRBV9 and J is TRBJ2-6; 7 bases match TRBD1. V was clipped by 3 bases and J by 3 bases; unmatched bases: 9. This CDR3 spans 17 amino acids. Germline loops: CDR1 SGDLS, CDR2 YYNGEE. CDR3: CASSARQGLGGANVLTF. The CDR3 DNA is TGTGCCAGCAGCGCCCGACAGGGCCTTGGTGGGGCCAACGTCCTGACTTTC. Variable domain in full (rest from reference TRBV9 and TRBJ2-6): DSGVTQTPKHLITATGQRVTLRCSPRSGDLSVYWYQQSLDQGLQFLIQYYNGEERAKGNILERFSAQQFPDLHSELNLSSLELGDSALYFCASSARQGLGGANVLTFGAGSRLTVL.

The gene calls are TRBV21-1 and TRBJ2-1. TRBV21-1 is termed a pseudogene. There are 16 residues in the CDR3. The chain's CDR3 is CASPLGDVPGHNEQFF. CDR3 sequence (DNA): TGTGCCAGCCCCCTGGGGGACGTACCGGGACACAATGAGCAGTTCTTC.

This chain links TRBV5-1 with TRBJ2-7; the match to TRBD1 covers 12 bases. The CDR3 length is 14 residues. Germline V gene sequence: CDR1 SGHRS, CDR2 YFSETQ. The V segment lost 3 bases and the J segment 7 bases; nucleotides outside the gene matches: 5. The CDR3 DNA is TGCGCCAGCAGCTCCGGGACAGGGGGCTGGGAGCAGTACTTC. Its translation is CASSSGTGGWEQYF.

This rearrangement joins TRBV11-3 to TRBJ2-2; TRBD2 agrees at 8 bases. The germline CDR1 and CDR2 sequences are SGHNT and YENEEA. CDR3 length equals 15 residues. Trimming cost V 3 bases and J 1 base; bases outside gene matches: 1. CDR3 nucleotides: TGTGCCAGCAGCTTGACTAGCGAGAACACCGGGGAGCTGTTTTTT. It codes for CASSLTSENTGELFF. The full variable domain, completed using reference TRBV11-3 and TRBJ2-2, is EAGVVQSPRYKIIEKKQPVAFWCNPISGHNTLYWYLQNLGQGPELLIRYENEEAVDDSQLPKDRFSAERLKGVDSTLKIQPAELGDSAVYLCASSLTSENTGELFFGEGSRLTVL.

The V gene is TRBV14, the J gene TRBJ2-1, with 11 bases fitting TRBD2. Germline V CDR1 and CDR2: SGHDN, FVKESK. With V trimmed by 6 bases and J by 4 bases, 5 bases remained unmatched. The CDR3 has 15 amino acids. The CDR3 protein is CASRPTSGSYNEQFF. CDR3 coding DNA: TGTGCCAGCAGACCCACTAGCGGGAGTTACAATGAGCAGTTCTTC.

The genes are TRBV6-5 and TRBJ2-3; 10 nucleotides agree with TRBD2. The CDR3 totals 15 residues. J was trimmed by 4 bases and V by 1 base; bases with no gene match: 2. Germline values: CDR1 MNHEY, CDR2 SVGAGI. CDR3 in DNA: TGTGCCAGCAGTTACTTTAGCGGGAGGTCAGATACGCAGTATTTT. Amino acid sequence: CASSYFSGRSDTQYF.

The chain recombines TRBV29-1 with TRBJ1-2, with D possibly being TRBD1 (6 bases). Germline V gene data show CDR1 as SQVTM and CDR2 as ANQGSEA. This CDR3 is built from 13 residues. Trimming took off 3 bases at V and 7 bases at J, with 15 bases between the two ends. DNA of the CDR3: TGCAGCGTTGAGGAACAGGGATTGACTGGCTACACCTTC. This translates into CSVEEQGLTGYTF.

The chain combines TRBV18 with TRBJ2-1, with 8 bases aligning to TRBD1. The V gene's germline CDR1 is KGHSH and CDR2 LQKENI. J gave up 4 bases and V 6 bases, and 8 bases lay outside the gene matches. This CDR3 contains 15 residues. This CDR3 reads CASSPSGQVYNEQFF. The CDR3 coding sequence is TGTGCCAGCTCGCCCTCGGGACAGGTATACAATGAGCAGTTCTTC.

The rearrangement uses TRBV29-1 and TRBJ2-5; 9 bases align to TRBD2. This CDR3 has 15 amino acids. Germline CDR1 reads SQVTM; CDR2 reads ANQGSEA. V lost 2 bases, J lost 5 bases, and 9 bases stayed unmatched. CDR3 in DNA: TGCAGCGTTGAACACCTTGTGGCGGGGGGGGAGACCCAGTACTTC. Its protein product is CSVEHLVAGGETQYF.

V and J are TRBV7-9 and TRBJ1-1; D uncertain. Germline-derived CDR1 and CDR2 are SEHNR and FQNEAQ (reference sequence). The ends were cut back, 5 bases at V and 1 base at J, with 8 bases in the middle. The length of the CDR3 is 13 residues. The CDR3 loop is CASSAPENTEAFF. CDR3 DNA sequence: TGTGCCAGCAGCGCCCCGGAGAACACTGAAGCTTTCTTT. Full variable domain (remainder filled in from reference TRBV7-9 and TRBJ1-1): DTGVSQNPRHKITKRGQNVTFRCDPISEHNRLYWYRQTLGQGPEFLTYFQNEAQLEKSRLLSDRFSAERPKGSFSTLEIQRTEQGDSAMYLCASSAPENTEAFFGQGTRLTVV.

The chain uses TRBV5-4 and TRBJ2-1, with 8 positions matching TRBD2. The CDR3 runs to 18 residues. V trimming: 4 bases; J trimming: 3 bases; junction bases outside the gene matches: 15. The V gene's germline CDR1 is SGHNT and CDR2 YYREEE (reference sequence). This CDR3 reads CASSAFASGSQGYNEQFF. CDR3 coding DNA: TGTGCCAGCAGCGCCTTTGCTAGCGGGTCCCAAGGCTACAATGAGCAGTTCTTC.

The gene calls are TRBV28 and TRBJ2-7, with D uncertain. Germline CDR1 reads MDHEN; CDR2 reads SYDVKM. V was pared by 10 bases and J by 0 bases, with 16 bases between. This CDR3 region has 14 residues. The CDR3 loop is CANPPRQSSYEQYF. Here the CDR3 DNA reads TGTGCCAACCCCCCCCGTCAGAGCTCCTACGAGCAGTACTTC.

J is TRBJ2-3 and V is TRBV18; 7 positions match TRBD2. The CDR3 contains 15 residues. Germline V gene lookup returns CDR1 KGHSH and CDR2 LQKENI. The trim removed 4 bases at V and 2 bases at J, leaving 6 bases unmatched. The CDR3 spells CASSHGLENTDTQYF. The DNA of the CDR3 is TGTGCCAGCTCACACGGACTAGAGAACACAGATACGCAGTATTTT.

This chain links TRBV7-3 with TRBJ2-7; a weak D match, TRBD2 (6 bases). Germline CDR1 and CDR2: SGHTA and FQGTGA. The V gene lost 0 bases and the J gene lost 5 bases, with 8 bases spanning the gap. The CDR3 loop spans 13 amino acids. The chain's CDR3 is CASSLTGGNEQYF. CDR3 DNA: TGTGCCAGCAGCTTAACCGGGGGTAACGAGCAGTACTTC.